This TCR beta chain was sequenced for a study of blood T cell repertoires in COVID-19. Study-wide context: PBMCs, B-cell-depleted T cells, or T cells provided the cDNA or gDNA that made up the material.

The table came from immunoSEQ multiplex PCR; TCRdb's copy has only in-frame clones and leaves some out. In the table there are under 200,000 clones, approximately 83% of which are singletons. Germline CDR1 reads LNHDA; CDR2 reads SQIVND (reference sequence). Trimming cost V 3 bases and J 5 bases, with 13 bases left between them. The CDR3 runs to 14 residues. The sequenced material came from peripheral blood. The V call is TRBV19, the J call TRBJ1-2; no reliable D call. This clonotype originated in a woman aged 55 to 70 with acute or convalescent COVID-19. CDR3 region: CASSMGGIRYGYTF. In nucleotides, the CDR3 is TGTGCCAGTAGTATGGGAGGGATCCGTTATGGCTACACCTTC.